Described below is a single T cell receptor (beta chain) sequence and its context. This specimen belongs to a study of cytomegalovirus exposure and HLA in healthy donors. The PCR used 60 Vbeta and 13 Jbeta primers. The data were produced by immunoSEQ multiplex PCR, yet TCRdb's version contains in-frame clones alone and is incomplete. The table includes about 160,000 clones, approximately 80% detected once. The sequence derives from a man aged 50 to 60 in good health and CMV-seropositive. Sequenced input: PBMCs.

The CDR3 here is CASSSQGAYYGYTF. CDR3 DNA: TGTGCCAGCAGTTCTCAGGGGGCTTACTATGGCTACACCTTC. The gene calls are TRBV27 and TRBJ1-2; 8 bases fit TRBD1. The V gene end was trimmed by 4 bases and the J gene end by 3 bases; junction bases not matched to a gene: 4. Germline V gene data show CDR1 as MNHEY and CDR2 as SMNVEV (reference sequence). This CDR3 region has 14 residues.